These 21 T cell receptor beta chains originate from one sample sequenced in a study of Ad26.COV2.S vaccination and SARS-CoV-2 variants (TCRdb year 2021). The label giving this sample's treatment or condition can be read as: around 19 received Ad26.COV2.S at low or high dose, single or two shots; five or six received placebo; per-sample allocation not given. For vaccine and placebo recipients, repertoires were sequenced using samples collected on day 63 after the first injection. Library preparation was by the immunoSEQ multiplex PCR assay. Not all clones reach the TCRdb copy of this immuneACCESS table, which keeps in-frame sequences only. Checked studies attribute under half of the gap to unresolved V genes and leave the rest unexplained. Counted in this sample were hundreds of thousands of clones; around 90% of them appeared once. Clones ranked in the top ten supply 1.5% of the sample. The sample consisted of peripheral blood, taken in a trial of Ad26.COV2.S vaccine versus placebo. The receptors were gathered from a person aged 18 to 59 who received the Ad26.COV2.S COVID-19 vaccine or a placebo.

In this sample, this clone turned up once. This chain's CDR3 is CASSRQGKELSPLHF. The CDR3 DNA follows: TGTGCCAGCAGCCGCCAGGGAAAGGAACTTTCACCCCTCCACTTT. V usage is TRBV7-2 and J usage is TRBJ1-6; maybe TRBD1 (5 bases). The length of the CDR3 is 15 residues. The V gene lost 5 bases and the J gene lost 9 bases, with 17 bases spanning the gap. CDR1 SGHTA and CDR2 FQGNSA come from the germline V gene.

This chain connects TRBV10-3 to TRBJ2-1, with D hard to call. The germline V gene encodes CDR1 ENHRY and CDR2 SYGVKD. V gave up 2 bases and J gave up 2 bases, with 10 bases separating them. This CDR3 comprises 15 residues. The CDR3 here is CAISEMSYAYNEQFF. In nucleotides, the CDR3 is TGTGCCATCAGTGAGATGAGCTACGCCTACAATGAGCAGTTCTTC.

The chain is built from TRBV10-3 and TRBJ1-1; 8 nucleotides agree with TRBD1. V shed 3 bases and J 6 bases; nucleotides not matched to a gene: 12. The CDR3 sequence is 16 residues long. Germline assignment: CDR1 ENHRY and CDR2 SYGVKD. The CDR3, as DNA: TGTGCCATCAGTGAAGGTCTAGGACAGGGCTCCCCTGAAGCTTTCTTT. It yields the protein CAISEGLGQGSPEAFF.

This sequence joins TRBV5-1 and TRBJ2-1; 12 nucleotides match TRBD1. The V gene end was trimmed by 3 bases and the J gene end by 7 bases; junction bases not matched to a gene: 2. Looked up from germline, CDR1 is SGHRS and CDR2 is YFSETQ. The CDR3 length is 14 residues. The CDR3 spells CASSWGQGANEQFF. CDR3 DNA: TGCGCCAGCAGCTGGGGACAGGGGGCGAATGAGCAGTTCTTC.

For the CDR3, the DNA is TGTGCCAGCAGCCTCCAGGGGGGGGGCTTCGATGAGCAGTTCTTC. Protein product: CASSLQGGGFDEQFF. This chain links TRBV7-8 with TRBJ2-1, with D perhaps being TRBD1 or TRBD2 (7 bases each). The CDR3 contains 15 residues. Germline V gene sequence: CDR1 SGHVS, CDR2 FQNEAQ. V was trimmed by 5 bases and J by 8 bases, leaving 19 bases between them. Using reference TRBV7-8 and TRBJ2-1 for the parts outside the CDR3, the full variable domain is GAGVSQSPRYKVAKRGQDVALRCDPISGHVSLFWYQQALGQGPEFLTYFQNEAQLDKSGLPSDRFFAERPEGSVSTLKIQRTQQEDSAVYLCASSLQGGGFDEQFFGPGTRLTVL.

V is TRBV30 and J is TRBJ2-7; D gene uncertain. This CDR3 is 13 amino acids long. The germline CDR1 and CDR2 sequences are GTSNPN and SVGIG (reference sequence). The V gene lost 2 bases and the J gene lost 4 bases, with 12 bases spanning the gap. DNA of the CDR3: TGTGCCTGGAGTAAGGGAACCCAATACGAGCAGTACTTC. This codes for CAWSKGTQYEQYF.

The rearrangement links TRBV2 to TRBJ2-2, with TRBD1 matching over 7 bases. V lost 8 bases and J lost 5; bases outside the gene matches: 8. The CDR3 is made up of 14 amino acids. The V gene's germline CDR1 is SNHLY and CDR2 FYNNEI. Here the CDR3 reads CASGKRTGTGELFF. In nucleotides, the CDR3 is TGTGCCAGCGGAAAGCGGACAGGAACCGGGGAGCTGTTTTTT.

This rearrangement joins TRBV10-3 to TRBJ2-7; 14 positions agree with TRBD2. Germline trimming cut 6 bases from V and 6 bases from J; bases unmatched to any gene: 4. Looked up from germline, CDR1 is ENHRY and CDR2 is SYGVKD. CDR3 length: 14 amino acids. CDR3 in DNA: TGTGCCATCAGGGCCGGGACTAGCGGGAGCGAGCAGTACTTC. It codes for CAIRAGTSGSEQYF.

The chain recombines TRBV4-3 with TRBJ1-6; possibly TRBD1 for D (5 bases). V lost 4 bases and J 10 bases, leaving 20 bases between the germline ends. Germline-derived CDR1 and CDR2 are LGHNA and YSLEER. The CDR3 runs 16 residues. The CDR3 coding sequence is TGCGCCAGCAGCCGCGTTAAGGCAGGGCCGGGGTCACCCCTCCACTTT. Translating it yields CASSRVKAGPGSPLHF.

The chain couples TRBV12-3 or TRBV12-4 to TRBJ1-4, with D possibly TRBD1 on 5 matching bases. Trimming removed 3 bases at V and 11 bases at J, with 13 bases between. The CDR3 runs to 13 residues. The CDR3 spells CASSFAQGGKLFF. The CDR3 DNA sequence: TGTGCCAGCAGTTTCGCCCAGGGCGGTAAACTGTTTTTT.

This chain links TRBV2 with TRBJ2-7; 8 bases align to TRBD1. Germline V gene lookup returns CDR1 SNHLY and CDR2 FYNNEI. CDR3 length: 15 amino acids. Trimming took 2 bases from V and 6 from J; bases not matched to a gene: 9. In DNA form, the CDR3 reads TGTGCCAGCAGTGAACTGGGACAGGTTTTCGGCGAGCAGTACTTC. It encodes CASSELGQVFGEQYF.

The gene calls are TRBV30 and TRBJ1-2; D gene uncertain. Trimming took off 0 bases at V and 4 bases at J, with 9 bases between the two ends. Germline V CDR1 and CDR2: GTSNPN, SVGIG (reference sequence). The CDR3 has 13 amino acids. The CDR3 DNA follows: TGTGCCTGGAGTGTGGCAGTCGGCTATGGCTACACCTTC. Encoded protein: CAWSVAVGYGYTF.

The chain couples TRBV23-1 to TRBJ2-3; D possibly matches TRBD1 or TRBD2 (5 bases each). TRBV23-1 is noted as an ORF with a role that remains uncertain. V lost 2 bases and J 0 bases, leaving 18 bases between the germline ends. The CDR3 runs 18 residues. The CDR3 DNA reads as TGCGCCAGCAGTCAACCCGATCCGGGACCTTATAGCACAGATACGCAGTATTTT. Its translation: CASSQPDPGPYSTDTQYF.

The rearrangement uses TRBV5-1 and TRBJ2-6; D perhaps matches TRBD1 (6 bases). The CDR3 contains 15 residues. Germline lookup yields CDR1 SGHRS and CDR2 YFSETQ. V lost 4 bases and J 4 bases, leaving 12 bases between the germline ends. CDR3 residues: CASSVTGSGANVLTF. In DNA form, the CDR3 reads TGCGCCAGCAGCGTTACAGGGTCCGGGGCCAACGTCCTGACTTTC.

Points on this clone: Other DNA sequences within the sample encode an identical CDR3. The rearrangement uses TRBV5-1 and TRBJ1-5, with D perhaps TRBD1 (6 bases). The CDR3 sequence is 15 residues long. V shed 4 bases and J shed 4 bases, with 15 bases lying between them. Germline V lookup: CDR1 SGHRS, CDR2 YFSETQ. The CDR3 here is CASSLAGRGNQPQHF. For the CDR3, the DNA is TGCGCCAGCAGCCTAGCGGGCAGGGGTAATCAGCCCCAGCATTTT.

The chain employs TRBV30 and TRBJ2-2; D is uncertain. The V end lost 1 base, the J end lost 7 bases, and 16 bases lay between the germline ends. Germline CDR1 and CDR2: GTSNPN and SVGIG (reference sequence). This CDR3 region has 15 residues. CDR3 nucleotides: TGTGCCTGGAGTGCAGGCCCTGGGATTAGCGGGGAGCTGTTTTTT. Amino acids: CAWSAGPGISGELFF.

This clone has only one observation. The rearrangement joins TRBV25-1 to TRBJ1-4; 7 bases are a match to TRBD1. Trimming at V came to 3 bases and at J to 6 bases, leaving 7 bases not matched to a gene. This CDR3 comprises 15 residues. Germline CDR1 MGHDK, CDR2 SYGVNS. For the CDR3, the DNA is TGTGCCAGCAGTGAGCACCGGGACAGACATGAAAAACTGTTTTTT. Its protein is CASSEHRDRHEKLFF.

The chain couples TRBV7-3 to TRBJ1-1, with D uncertain. Trimming cost V 2 bases and J 3 bases, with 7 bases left between them. Germline CDR1 and CDR2: SGHTA and FQGTGA. CDR3 length: 13 amino acids. CDR3 sequence reads: CASSLWSDTEAFF. The CDR3 region has the DNA TGTGCCAGCAGCTTATGGAGTGACACTGAAGCTTTCTTT.

The chain employs TRBV2 and TRBJ1-1, with a weak D call TRBD1 (5 bases). Germline V CDR1 and CDR2: SNHLY, FYNNEI. V lost 5 bases, J lost 5 bases, and 9 bases lay in between. The CDR3 contains 12 residues. CDR3 nucleotides: TGTGCCAGCAGTCTACGACAGACTGAAGCTTTCTTT. It codes for CASSLRQTEAFF.

The V and J genes are TRBV19 and TRBJ2-3; D is perhaps TRBD2 (7 bases). Trimming removed 4 bases at V and 4 bases at J, with 12 bases between. This CDR3 contains 14 residues. Per germline, CDR1 LNHDA and CDR2 SQIVND (reference sequence). CDR3 amino acids: CASSKGGASDTQYF. CDR3 DNA sequence: TGTGCCAGTAGTAAGGGGGGGGCGTCAGATACGCAGTATTTT.

This sequence joins TRBV30 and TRBJ2-7; a possible D gene is TRBD1 (5 bases). CDR3 length: 10 residues. Germline V gene sequence: CDR1 GTSNPN, CDR2 SVGIG (reference sequence). With 5 bases removed from V and 5 bases from J, the gap between germline ends came to 7 bases. CDR3 in DNA: TGTGCCTGGCAGGGTAACGAGCAGTACTTC. It yields the protein CAWQGNEQYF.